What follows is one TCR beta chain and its context. A single record per CDR3 protein comes from TCRdb applying MiXCR to the 5' RACE reads. Of 450,000 or so distinct CDR3 sequences in the sample, 20% to 25% were seen once. The entry originates in a study of identical twins. The CDR3 loop spans 16 amino acids. Germline values: CDR1 MNHEY, CDR2 SVGEGT. The V segment lost 3 bases and the J segment 7 bases; nucleotides outside the gene matches: 11. The data also belong to a second study, concerning T cells expressing NK-cell markers.

The sequenced sample was CD4+ T cells sorted from blood. This clonotype was obtained from a woman in her late teens or twenties in good health. The chain is built from TRBV6-2 or TRBV6-3 and TRBJ2-1; 8 nucleotides line up with TRBD2. Here the CDR3 DNA reads TGTGCCAGCAGTTATAGCTGGCTAGCGGGTGTAAATGAGCAGTTCTTC. This encodes CASSYSWLAGVNEQFF.